This TCR beta chain is drawn from a study of blood T cell repertoires in COVID-19. About the study: Sample material is recorded as cDNA or gDNA derived from T cells, B-cell-depleted T cells, or PBMCs.

The CDR3 consists of 13 residues. Trimming left V 5 bases short and J 6 bases short, with 10 bases between. CDR1 SGHAT and CDR2 FQNNGV come from the germline V gene. The data were produced by immunoSEQ multiplex PCR, yet TCRdb's version contains in-frame clones alone and is incomplete. The sample lists under 300,000 clones; approximately 83% were seen once. Sequenced material: peripheral blood. This rearrangement joins TRBV11-2 to TRBJ2-2; the D is unclear. The receptor's source is a man in his thirties or forties who had recovered from COVID-19. CDR3: CASSRAQAGELFF. For the CDR3, the DNA is TGTGCCAGCAGCCGAGCCCAAGCCGGGGAGCTGTTTTTT.